The source of this T cell receptor (beta chain) is a study of blood T cell repertoires in COVID-19. Across the study: The samples span acute and convalescent COVID-19 from the United States, Italy and Spain. PBMCs, B-cell-depleted T cells, or T cells provided the cDNA or gDNA that made up the material.

While infection was still active, Seattle patients were enrolled and then followed longitudinally. Original data processing: From reference gene primer amplification, estimates of nucleated cell counts were derived. The assay was immunoSEQ multiplex PCR, and TCRdb's table has in-frame clones only and misses some. V, J and clone size reflect that table, while D and trimming were determined from the DNA. Here the sample spans under 200,000 clones, 86% being singletons. The TCR comes from a woman in her fifties or sixties with COVID-19, enrolled during active disease. Source material: peripheral blood.

The CDR3 DNA reads as TGTGCCAGCAGTTACTCCGGGGGACTAGCTACCTACGAGCAGTACTTC. Translation gives CASSYSGGLATYEQYF. The chain joins TRBV6-2 or TRBV6-3 to TRBJ2-7, with 9 bases fitting TRBD2. This CDR3 is built from 16 residues. The trim removed 0 bases at V and 2 bases at J, leaving 5 bases unmatched. Germline values: CDR1 MNHEY, CDR2 SVGEGT.